This T cell receptor beta chain was captured by sequencing in a study of T cells in localized non-small cell lung cancer. Regarding the study as a whole: It was uninvolved adjacent lung that showed the highest T cell clonality, exceeding tumor. A higher density of T cells in blood coincided with extended overall survival. Turning up in adjacent lung were a median about 56 of the top 100 tumor clones.

The germline CDR1 and CDR2 sequences are SGDLS and YYNGEE. The trim removed 3 bases at V and 0 bases at J, leaving 2 bases unmatched. CDR3 length equals 15 residues. The data were produced by immunoSEQ multiplex PCR, yet TCRdb's version contains in-frame clones alone and is incomplete. The sample consists of about 40,000 clones, 81% of them appearing once. On this clone itself: Its matching antigen is unknown.

This specimen was peripheral blood mononuclear cells, taken before any cancer treatment. The rearrangement uses TRBV9 and TRBJ2-3, with TRBD1 matching over 9 bases. The TCR comes from a male donor at least 60 years old with stage II lung adenocarcinoma. The CDR3 reads CASSGDRASTDTQYF. The CDR3 nucleotides are TGTGCCAGCAGCGGGGACAGGGCGAGCACAGATACGCAGTATTTT.